The 20 T cell receptor beta chains reported below all come from one sample, sequenced in a study of identifying expanded T cells in peripheral blood. Assay: immunoSEQ multiplex PCR; the TCRdb copy retains only in-frame clones and omits some. The table lists more than 75,000 clones, approximately 84% of them singletons. The material sequenced was blood. The receptors originated from a person aged 18-70 years in good health.

The chain employs TRBV11-3 and TRBJ2-3; 11 bases are a match to TRBD2. Unmatched junction bases numbered 8, after V lost 0 bases and J lost 3 bases. The CDR3 totals 18 residues. Germline V gene sequence: CDR1 SGHNT, CDR2 YENEEA. The CDR3 is CASSLEVAGGPVTDTQYF. The CDR3 DNA reads as TGTGCCAGCAGCTTAGAGGTAGCGGGGGGGCCTGTGACAGATACGCAGTATTTT.

This chain connects TRBV9 to TRBJ2-1; TRBD2 might be the D (6 bases). Trimming stripped 4 bases from V and 12 bases from J, with 17 bases between. There are 13 residues in the CDR3. From germline, CDR1 is SGDLS and CDR2 YYNGEE. The CDR3 DNA follows: TGTGCCAGCAGCCTCGGATCGACGGGAGCGCAGTTCTTC. Residues: CASSLGSTGAQFF.

CDR3 region: CASSSQTRSYNSPLHF. CDR3 nucleotide sequence: TGTGCCAGCAGCTCCCAGACCCGCTCCTATAATTCACCCCTCCACTTT. This sequence joins TRBV7-2 and TRBJ1-6; D unresolved. From germline, CDR1 is SGHTA and CDR2 FQGNSA. This CDR3 region has 16 residues. With 4 bases removed from V and 0 bases from J, the gap between germline ends came to 10 bases.

This chain connects TRBV27 to TRBJ1-5; possible D gene TRBD1, 6 bases. CDR1 is MNHEY, CDR2 SMNVEV, per germline (reference sequence). This CDR3 has 19 residues. V was shortened by 5 bases and J by 7 bases, with 30 bases between the two germline ends. CDR3 bases: TGTGCCAGCAGTCCAATTTACGGGGCCACAGGGTTGGTAGGCCAGCCCCAGCATTTT. This codes for CASSPIYGATGLVGQPQHF.

The V gene is TRBV6-5, the J gene TRBJ1-3; D is uncertain. Trimming pared 4 bases from V and 4 bases from J, leaving 11 bases between. CDR3 size: 14 residues. CDR1 is MNHEY, CDR2 SVGAGI, per germline. The CDR3 reads CASSSRSKGNTIYF. CDR3 sequence (DNA): TGTGCCAGCAGTTCGAGGTCCAAGGGAAACACCATATATTTT.

This sequence joins TRBV11-3 and TRBJ1-2; D gene uncertain. Per the germline V gene, CDR1 is SGHNT and CDR2 is YENEEA. V lost 5 bases, J lost 3 bases, and 10 bases lay in between. The CDR3 extends over 13 amino acids. The CDR3 nucleotides read TGTGCCAGCAGCCCATCTGGATACTATGGCTACACCTTC. It translates to CASSPSGYYGYTF. The variable domain in full, with the rest retrieved from reference TRBV11-3 and TRBJ1-2, is EAGVVQSPRYKIIEKKQPVAFWCNPISGHNTLYWYLQNLGQGPELLIRYENEEAVDDSQLPKDRFSAERLKGVDSTLKIQPAELGDSAVYLCASSPSGYYGYTFGSGTRLTVV.

The CDR3: CASSRRVNSPLHF. The CDR3 coding sequence is TGTGCCAGCAGCAGACGGGTTAATTCACCCCTCCACTTT. The chain carries TRBV7-7 and TRBJ1-6, with D unclear. Germline CDR1 reads SSHAT; CDR2 reads FNYEAQ (reference sequence). The CDR3 has 13 amino acids. Deletions cut 5 bases from V and 6 bases from J, with 8 bases between.

The chain uses TRBV30 and TRBJ1-1; D perhaps matches TRBD1 (5 bases). With 2 bases removed from V and 4 bases from J, the gap between germline ends came to 17 bases. CDR3 size: 15 residues. Per the germline V gene, CDR1 is GTSNPN and CDR2 is SVGIG (reference sequence). CDR3 sequence: CAWSLDTPRGTEAFF. CDR3 DNA sequence: TGTGCCTGGAGTCTAGACACCCCTAGGGGCACTGAAGCTTTCTTT.

The rearrangement links TRBV7-2 to TRBJ1-5; D remains ambiguous. Per the germline V gene, CDR1 is SGHTA and CDR2 is FQGNSA. The germline V and J ends were trimmed by 1 base and 6 bases, with 10 bases remaining between them. CDR3 length equals 14 residues. The CDR3 reads CASSLDGSPQPQHF. The CDR3 nucleotides read TGTGCCAGCAGCTTAGATGGCTCCCCTCAGCCCCAGCATTTT.

This clone came up once. J is TRBJ2-2 and V is TRBV18, with a possible D match to TRBD2 (7 bases). Germline V gene sequence: CDR1 KGHSH, CDR2 LQKENI. Trimming took off 0 bases at V and 6 bases at J, with 14 bases between the two ends. The length of the CDR3 is 16 residues. The CDR3 sequence: CASSPPAGATAGELFF. CDR3 sequence (DNA): TGTGCCAGCTCACCACCTGCGGGGGCGACGGCCGGGGAGCTGTTTTTT.

The V and J genes are TRBV14 and TRBJ2-7; D may match TRBD1 or TRBD2 (5 bases each). The CDR3 has 14 amino acids. V lost 0 bases and J 1 base, leaving 7 bases between the germline ends. Germline V gene sequence: CDR1 SGHDN, CDR2 FVKESK. The CDR3 protein is CASSQDWGSYEQYF. As DNA, the CDR3 is TGTGCCAGCAGCCAAGATTGGGGGTCCTACGAGCAGTACTTC.

In its sample, this clone was seen a few times. The chain employs TRBV15 and TRBJ1-6; no firm D call. From germline, CDR1 is LNHNV and CDR2 YYDKDF (reference sequence). The CDR3 loop spans 15 amino acids. Between the trimmed V and J ends, which lost 3 bases and 5 bases, there was a span of 11 bases. CDR3 region: CATSRQHGDNSPLHF. The DNA of the CDR3 is TGTGCCACCAGCAGGCAACACGGTGATAATTCACCCCTCCACTTT.

The CDR3 sequence is CASSPTGANEQFF. CDR3 sequence (DNA): TGTGCCAGCAGCCCGACAGGGGCCAATGAGCAGTTCTTC. The V and J genes are TRBV27 and TRBJ2-1; 8 nucleotides match TRBD1. CDR3 length equals 13 residues. CDR1 is MNHEY and CDR2 is SMNVEV in the germline V gene (reference sequence). With 6 bases clipped from V and 6 bases from J, the junction kept 4 bases outside the gene matches.

This clone has just one count. The rearrangement uses TRBV28 and TRBJ2-6; D unclear. The CDR3 runs to 14 residues. With 1 base removed from V and 4 bases from J, the gap between germline ends came to 5 bases. Germline V gene sequence: CDR1 MDHEN, CDR2 SYDVKM. The CDR3 loop is CASSLLQGANVLTF. The CDR3 DNA reads as TGTGCCAGCAGTTTATTACAGGGGGCCAACGTCCTGACTTTC.

This clone was picked up a small number of times. The chain is built from TRBV4-1 and TRBJ1-1; tentatively, D is TRBD1 (5 bases). The V gene's germline CDR1 is MGHRA and CDR2 YSYEKL. The CDR3 is 13 residues long. Trimming left V 0 bases short and J 11 bases short, with 13 bases between. The CDR3 DNA follows: TGCGCCAGCAGCCAAGACCTAGGGACTTTCGCTTTCTTT. It codes for CASSQDLGTFAFF.

The chain uses TRBV5-5 and TRBJ1-1, with 9 bases fitting TRBD1. This CDR3 has 16 residues. Germline CDR1 reads SGHKS; CDR2 reads YYEKEE (reference sequence). Trimming removed 3 bases from V and 4 bases from J; junction bases left unmatched: 10. CDR3 sequence reads: CASSWGNRGLGTEAFF. CDR3 coding DNA: TGTGCCAGCAGCTGGGGGAACAGGGGGCTGGGCACTGAAGCTTTCTTT.

The V and J genes are TRBV5-8 and TRBJ2-1; 7 nucleotides align to TRBD1. J lost 4 bases, V lost 4 bases, and 11 bases had no gene match. CDR3 length equals 16 residues. Germline loops: CDR1 SGHTS, CDR2 YDEGEE. The DNA for the CDR3 is TGTGCCAGCAGCGTGGGACAGCACGTTAATTACAATGAGCAGTTCTTC. This gives the protein CASSVGQHVNYNEQFF.

The chain uses TRBV6-1 and TRBJ1-1, with 7 bases fitting TRBD1. Unmatched junction bases numbered 5, after V lost 2 bases and J lost 5 bases. The V gene's germline CDR1 is MNHNS and CDR2 SASEGT. The CDR3 runs 14 residues. The CDR3 region is CASSERGLVTEAFF. In DNA, the CDR3 is TGTGCCAGCAGTGAAAGGGGGCTGGTTACTGAAGCTTTCTTT.

This chain connects TRBV6-5 to TRBJ2-5; D assignment may be TRBD1 or TRBD2 (5 bases each). This CDR3 has 15 residues. V gave up 7 bases and J gave up 5 bases, with 20 bases separating them. The germline V gene has CDR1 MNHEY and CDR2 SVGAGI. The CDR3 reads CASTPRGPARETQYF. The CDR3 region has the DNA TGTGCCAGCACCCCTAGGGGACCCGCACGGGAGACCCAGTACTTC.

This sequence joins TRBV18 and TRBJ1-1; D ambiguous. In germline, CDR1 is KGHSH, CDR2 LQKENI. The CDR3 is 15 residues long. Deletions cut 4 bases from V and 4 bases from J, with 16 bases between. The CDR3: CASSLLEGGGTEAFF. CDR3 bases: TGTGCCAGCTCACTACTGGAGGGTGGAGGCACTGAAGCTTTCTTT.